Here is one T cell receptor (beta chain) with its context. This clonotype was detected a few times. Its antigen is still unknown. No per-base quality is available; no much larger clone lies one base away. What the treatment or condition label conveys for this sample: live attenuated yellow fever vaccine strain. At every blood-draw timepoint, two biological replicates of bulk PBMCs were collected. PBMCs were isolated from peripheral blood using a standard Ficoll-Paque protocol. TriZol was used to extract RNA from bulk PBMCs, from CD4 and CD8 fractions, and from dextramer-positive and dextramer-negative fractions. CDR1 MNHEY and CDR2 SVGAGI were looked up in the germline V gene. The CDR3, from cysteine to phenylalanine, totals 12 residues. CDR3 DNA is the only sequence kept; it has 36 bases, read in frame from the first base. The germline ends are 6 bases apart after V is trimmed by 5 bases and J by 4 bases.

The sample comes from a study of T cells after yellow fever vaccination (dated by TCRdb to about 2019). For the study in its entirety: The SMART-Seq v4 Ultra Low Input RNA kit was used to prepare libraries from fractions with low cell numbers. Bulk PBMC replicates and cell subsets were isolated from blood drawn at multiple timepoints before and after both primary and secondary immunization. To track T-cell clones before and after primary and booster YFV17D yellow fever vaccination, bulk TCR alpha and beta repertoires were sequenced longitudinally. Two healthy male donors made up the cohort, one aged 18 to 30 years and the other aged 30 to 39 years. What the study reported, not specific to this receptor: Computational filtering was required because FACS-sorted repertoires could contain abundant contaminating clonotypes from the bulk population. Because only two donors were included in the study, the extent to which the findings can be generalized is limited. Most clones expanded after primary vaccination were re-detected after the booster (around 96% of CD4 and 80% to 90% of CD8), suggesting broad memory maintenance. A small share of clonotypes was detected in both CD4 and CD8 compartments, with the overlap likely arising from convergent recombination. The secondary T-cell response was weaker than the primary response but faster, peaking on day 5 instead of day 15.

Sequencing relied on an Illumina NovaSeq 6000. TCR cDNA was synthesized by 5'RACE template switching, through which a universal primer site and unique molecular identifiers were introduced. cDNA synthesis was primed from both the TCR alpha and TCR beta constant segments. Library amplification used two PCR steps, and the second PCR step added sample barcodes and sequencing adapters. Sequencing of the libraries was done on either Illumina HiSeq 2500 (2x100 bp) or NovaSeq (2x150 bp). In the authors' own workflow: MIGEC was used to demultiplex reads and collapse the reads into UMI consensus sequences, and MiXCR was used for V(D)J alignment. Vaccine-responding clonotypes were defined with edgeR using replicate PBMC samples, requiring FDR below 0.01 and a log2 fold change above 5 up to day 15. Each bulk clonotype was labeled CD4 or CD8 based on which sequenced repertoire, CD4 or CD8, contained the clonotype at higher abundance. TCRdb reprocessing: public reads trimmed at Q25 with fastp, clones called with MiXCR, in-frame beta chains kept. Every CDR3 protein is listed once, alongside the most common genes and DNA of its rows. TCRdb's processing, not the authors' own work, is the source of the V and J calls. Here the sample has roughly 340,000 distinct CDR3 sequences; 3.5% to 4.5% occur a single time. In total, the top ten clones hold roughly 26% of the sample.

The source material was PBMCs, sampled 5 days after the yellow fever booster vaccination. This sequence was found in a man aged 18-30 years who received the YFV17D yellow fever vaccine. The rearranged chain carries TRBV6-5 and TRBJ1-3, with no confident D gene call. Here is the DNA: TGTGCCAGCAGTCCCGAGGGAAACACCATATATTTT. This translates into CASSPEGNTIYF.